The 8 T cell receptor beta chains presented below share a single source sample, sequenced in a study of early T cells in non-severe SARS-CoV-2 infection. TCRdb reprocessed the 5' RACE reads via MiXCR and lists one record per CDR3 protein. The sample has approximately 70,000 distinct CDR3 sequences; about 12% are singletons. The sample was whole blood. The receptors come from an adult who was a healthcare worker with PCR-confirmed SARS-CoV-2 infection or an uninfected control (not recorded which).

This clonotype was observed at least ten times. The chain carries TRBV20-1 and TRBJ2-7; TRBD2 is a possible D gene (6 bases). The ends were cut back, 6 bases at V and 3 bases at J, with 12 bases in the middle. The CDR3 extends over 12 amino acids. CDR1 is DFQATT, CDR2 SNEGSKA, per germline (reference sequence). In DNA, the CDR3 is TGCAGTGCGCGGCGGAGGGACTACGAGCAGTACTTC. Encoded protein: CSARRRDYEQYF.

This clonotype was counted at least ten times. This sequence joins TRBV5-1 and TRBJ2-1; 8 bases are a match to TRBD1. This CDR3 has 14 amino acids. Germline assignment: CDR1 SGHRS and CDR2 YFSETQ. The ends lost 4 bases at V and 6 bases at J; junction bases unmatched: 6. The CDR3 spells CASSATGVPNEQFF. CDR3 coding DNA: TGCGCCAGCAGCGCGACAGGGGTCCCCAATGAGCAGTTCTTC. The full variable domain, its missing parts supplied by reference TRBV5-1 and TRBJ2-1, is KAGVTQTPRYLIKTRGQQVTLSCSPISGHRSVSWYQQTPGQGLQFLFEYFSETQRNKGNFPGRFSGRQFSNSRSEMNVSTLELGDSALYLCASSATGVPNEQFFGPGTRLTVL.

The chain links TRBV19 to TRBJ2-7; D is possibly TRBD1 (5 bases). The CDR3 totals 12 residues. CDR1 is LNHDA and CDR2 is SQIVND in the germline V gene (reference sequence). Trimming removed 3 bases at V and 5 bases at J, with 8 bases between. The CDR3 nucleotides are TGTGCCAGTAGTATGGGGCCTGACGAGCAGTACTTC. It translates to CASSMGPDEQYF.

This clonotype has just a few counts. V is TRBV7-8 and J is TRBJ2-1; TRBD2 matches at 9 bases. Germline assignment: CDR1 SGHVS and CDR2 FQNEAQ. The CDR3 length is 16 residues. Unmatched junction bases numbered 6, after V lost 4 bases and J lost 2 bases. In nucleotides, the CDR3 is TGTGCCAGCAGCTACGCGGGGGGGACTACCTACAATGAGCAGTTCTTC. Its protein is CASSYAGGTTYNEQFF.

A few counts support this clonotype. The rearrangement links TRBV29-1 to TRBJ2-7; D might be TRBD2 (7 bases). The CDR3 length is 14 residues. Germline assignment: CDR1 SQVTM and CDR2 ANQGSEA. Trimming took 7 bases from V and 1 from J, leaving 17 bases between them. CDR3 nucleotide sequence: TGCAGCGCAGCAAGGGGGGGGTCTTCCTACGAGCAGTACTTC. Its protein is CSAARGGSSYEQYF.

The V call is TRBV4-2, the J call TRBJ2-7; 8 bases are a match to TRBD2. V lost 0 bases and J lost 5; bases outside the gene matches: 9. Germline V gives CDR1 LGHNA, CDR2 YNFKEQ. This CDR3 is built from 16 residues. CDR3 nucleotides: TGTGCCAGCAGCCAAGATCCAGCGGGGGCCGCGCACGAGCAGTACTTC. Its protein product is CASSQDPAGAAHEQYF.

In its sample, this clonotype was seen many times. The genes are TRBV12-3 or TRBV12-4 and TRBJ1-2; possibly TRBD1 for D (5 bases). The CDR3 consists of 12 residues. V lost 6 bases and J lost 4, with 9 bases in between. This CDR3 reads CASRRGGYGYTF. For the CDR3, the DNA is TGTGCCAGCAGGAGGGGAGGCTATGGCTACACCTTC.

The chain recombines TRBV7-9 with TRBJ2-1, with TRBD2 matching 11 bases. The CDR3 spans 17 residues. The germline V gene encodes CDR1 SEHNR and CDR2 FQNEAQ (reference sequence). The V segment lost 1 base and the J segment 4 bases; nucleotides outside the gene matches: 6. CDR3 sequence (DNA): TGTGCCAGCAGCTTAGAACTAGCGGGGGTCCCGTACAATGAGCAGTTCTTC. Amino acid sequence: CASSLELAGVPYNEQFF.